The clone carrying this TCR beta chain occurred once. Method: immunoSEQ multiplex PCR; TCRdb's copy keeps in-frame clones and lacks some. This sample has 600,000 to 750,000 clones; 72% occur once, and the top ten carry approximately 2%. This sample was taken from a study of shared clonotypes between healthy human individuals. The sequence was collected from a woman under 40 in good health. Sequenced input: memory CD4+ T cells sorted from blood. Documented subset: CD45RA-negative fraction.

This CDR3 is CASSQLLRTSGRSDTQYF. The CDR3 coding sequence is TGCGCCAGCAGCCAGTTATTACGCACTAGCGGGAGGTCAGATACGCAGTATTTT. The chain recombines TRBV4-1 with TRBJ2-3; 12 nucleotides align to TRBD2. Unmatched junction bases numbered 11, after V lost 3 bases and J lost 4 bases. The germline CDR1 and CDR2 sequences are MGHRA and YSYEKL. The CDR3 has 18 amino acids.